This record concerns one T cell receptor (beta chain) sequence. Authors' analysis steps: The authors estimated nucleated cell counts from reference gene primer amplification. The assay was immunoSEQ multiplex PCR, and TCRdb's table has in-frame clones only and misses some. Clone size and V and J calls were adopted from that table, with D and trimming inferred from the DNA. The sample holds about 250,000 clones, approximately 92% seen once. This entry is derived from a study of blood T cell repertoires in COVID-19. About the research overall: The cDNA or gDNA used as material had been derived from T cells, B-cell-depleted T cells, or PBMCs.

Between the trimmed V and J ends, which lost 9 bases and 0 bases, there was a span of 9 bases. Germline V lookup: CDR1 KGHDR, CDR2 SFDVKD. This CDR3 is 13 amino acids long. The sequence derives from a woman between 40 and 55 years old who had recovered from COVID-19. J is TRBJ2-3 and V is TRBV24-1; no reliable D call. Material for sequencing was peripheral blood. CDR3: CATVSESTDTQYF. The CDR3 region has the DNA TGTGCCACCGTGAGCGAAAGCACAGATACGCAGTATTTT.